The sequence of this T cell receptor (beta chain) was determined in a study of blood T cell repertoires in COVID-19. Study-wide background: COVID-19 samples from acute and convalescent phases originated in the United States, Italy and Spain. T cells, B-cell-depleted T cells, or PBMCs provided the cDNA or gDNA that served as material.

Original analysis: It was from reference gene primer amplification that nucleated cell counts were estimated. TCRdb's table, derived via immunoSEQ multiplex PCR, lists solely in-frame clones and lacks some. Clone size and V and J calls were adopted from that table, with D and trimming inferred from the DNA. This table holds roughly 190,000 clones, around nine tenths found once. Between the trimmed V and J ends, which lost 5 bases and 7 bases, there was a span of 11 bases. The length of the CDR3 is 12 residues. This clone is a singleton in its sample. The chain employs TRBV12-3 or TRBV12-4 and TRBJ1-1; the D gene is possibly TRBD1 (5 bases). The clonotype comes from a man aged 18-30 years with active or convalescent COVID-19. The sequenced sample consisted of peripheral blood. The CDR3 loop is CASSLRGVEAFF. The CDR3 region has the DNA TGTGCCAGCAGTCTCCGGGGGGTTGAAGCTTTCTTT.